This TCR beta chain was profiled in a study of vaccination effects on CD4 cells after COVID-19. Study-wide results and caveats: Clones induced by infection and by vaccine showed marked clonal contraction late after vaccination.

A note on this clone: Its antigen remains unidentified.

Clones were sequenced by immunoSEQ multiplex PCR, and TCRdb holds only the in-frame ones, with some missing. The sample records under 85,000 clones, 60% to 85% being singletons. Antigen-specific CD4+ T cells were expanded (with viral peptide pools) by the ViraFEST assay ahead of sequencing. Subsequent to a culture period of 10 to 11 days, CD4+ T cells were isolated. Participants were given two doses of BNT162b2 or mRNA-1273 vaccine. Here the sequenced sample was CD4+ T cells from PBMCs cultured with HCoV-OC43 spike peptides, taken after COVID-19 vaccination. Subset here: HCoV-OC43 spike overlapping peptide pool stimulation. This clonotype originated in a human donor who received a COVID-19 vaccine.

The CDR3 protein is CASSLGTFNIQYF. DNA for the CDR3: TGTGCCAGTAGTCTCGGGACATTCAACATTCAGTACTTC. This sequence joins TRBV19 and TRBJ2-4, with D tentatively TRBD1 (6 bases). Between the trimmed V and J ends, which lost 5 bases and 7 bases, there was a span of 12 bases. This CDR3 is 13 amino acids long. Per germline, CDR1 LNHDA and CDR2 SQIVND (reference sequence).